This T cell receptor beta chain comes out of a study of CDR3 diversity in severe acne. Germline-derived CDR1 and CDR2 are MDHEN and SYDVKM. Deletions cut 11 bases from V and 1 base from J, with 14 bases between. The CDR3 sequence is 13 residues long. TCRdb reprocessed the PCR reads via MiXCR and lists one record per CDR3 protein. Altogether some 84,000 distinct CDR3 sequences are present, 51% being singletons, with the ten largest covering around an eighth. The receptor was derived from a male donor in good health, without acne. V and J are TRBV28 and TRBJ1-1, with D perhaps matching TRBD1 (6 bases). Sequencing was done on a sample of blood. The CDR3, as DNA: TGTGCCGGCAATCGAGGGGGGAACACTGAAGCTTTCTTT. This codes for CAGNRGGNTEAFF.